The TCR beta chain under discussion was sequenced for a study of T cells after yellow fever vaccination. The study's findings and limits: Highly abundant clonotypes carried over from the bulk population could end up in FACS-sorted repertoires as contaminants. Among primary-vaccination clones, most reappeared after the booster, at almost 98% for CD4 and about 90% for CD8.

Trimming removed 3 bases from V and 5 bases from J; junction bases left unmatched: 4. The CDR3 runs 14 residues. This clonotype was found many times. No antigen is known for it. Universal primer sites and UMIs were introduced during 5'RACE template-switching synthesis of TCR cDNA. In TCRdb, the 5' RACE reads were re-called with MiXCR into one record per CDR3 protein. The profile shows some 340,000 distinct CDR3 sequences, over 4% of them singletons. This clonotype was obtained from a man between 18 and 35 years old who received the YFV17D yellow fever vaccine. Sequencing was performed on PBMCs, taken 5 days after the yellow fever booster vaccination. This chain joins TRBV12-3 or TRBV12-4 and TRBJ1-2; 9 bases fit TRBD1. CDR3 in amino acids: CASSFDRGTYGYTF. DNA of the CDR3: TGTGCCAGCAGTTTCGACAGGGGGACTTATGGCTACACCTTC.